This T cell receptor (beta chain) is from a study of shared clonotypes between healthy human individuals. The study, taken as a whole, reports: Between a few donors, naive CD4 clonotypes were shared at a level of about 5%.

Naive CD8 cells comprised CD45RO-negative, CCR7-positively selected cells, excluding terminally differentiated effector memory CD45RA+ cells. Generated by immunoSEQ multiplex PCR, the TCRdb table keeps only in-frame clones and is missing some. The sample consists of about 820,000 clones, around 92% of them appearing once. This clone was recorded only once. The target antigen is unknown. The sample comprised naive CD8+ T cells sorted from blood. The clonotype comes from a man in his thirties or forties in good health.

Written as DNA, the CDR3 is TGCAGCGTTGAGTCTGGGGACAGGGCTCACGAGCAGTACTTC. It yields the protein CSVESGDRAHEQYF. The chain combines TRBV29-1 with TRBJ2-7; 9 bases align to TRBD1. The germline V gene encodes CDR1 SQVTM and CDR2 ANQGSEA. The CDR3 consists of 14 residues. With 3 bases clipped from V and 5 bases from J, the junction kept 8 bases outside the gene matches.